This TCR beta chain was sequenced for a study of T cells in Graves' hyperthyroidism and ophthalmopathy. Study-level information: Prior to any treatment, at the point of initial diagnosis, peripheral blood was collected.

This clonotype was observed many times. Antigen: not known. This blood was taken when hyperthyroidism was first diagnosed, before any ophthalmopathy symptoms existed. Fresh peripheral blood, around 9.5 ml, yielded the PBMCs. The CDR3 regions of TCR beta were amplified from RNA transcripts. During a first-round RT-PCR of the TCR CDR3, the HTBI primer set was used. TCRdb reanalysed the multiplex PCR reads using MiXCR and keeps one entry per CDR3 protein. The table records 690,000 or so distinct CDR3 sequences, 18% of them present only once. Study-wide results and caveats: Most thyroid clonotypes with frequency above 0.001 were detected in blood.

Germline CDR1 is SGHRS and CDR2 is YFSETQ. V was cut by 0 bases and J by 8 bases, with 11 bases left in between. The CDR3 has 13 residues. Sequencing input: blood. This TCR derives from a woman aged 45-60 years with Graves' hyperthyroidism that later progressed to Graves' ophthalmopathy. The V and J genes are TRBV5-1 and TRBJ1-2; D gene unclear. CDR3 in DNA: TGCGCCAGCAGCTTGGCCAAGGGTCCCGGCTACACCTTC. Translation: CASSLAKGPGYTF.